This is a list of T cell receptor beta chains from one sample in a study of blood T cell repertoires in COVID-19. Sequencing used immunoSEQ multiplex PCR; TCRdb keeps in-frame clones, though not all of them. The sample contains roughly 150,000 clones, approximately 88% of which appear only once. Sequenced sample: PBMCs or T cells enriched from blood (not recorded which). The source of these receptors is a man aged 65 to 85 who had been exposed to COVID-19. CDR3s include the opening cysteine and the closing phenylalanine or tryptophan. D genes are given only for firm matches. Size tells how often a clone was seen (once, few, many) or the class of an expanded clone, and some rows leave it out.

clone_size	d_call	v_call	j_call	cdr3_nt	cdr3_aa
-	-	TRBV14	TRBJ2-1	TGTGCCAGCAGCCGGGGGGTAGGGCGGGGAAGTTCTTACAATGAGCAGTTCTTC	CASSRGVGRGSSYNEQFF
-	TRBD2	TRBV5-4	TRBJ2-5	TGTGCCAGCAGCTTGGTTGGCGGGGGGGCAGAGGAGACCCAGTACTTC	CASSLVGGGAEETQYF
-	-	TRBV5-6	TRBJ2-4	TGTGCCAGCAGCCCCCTGGGAGACGGAAAAAACATTCAGTACTTC	CASSPLGDGKNIQYF
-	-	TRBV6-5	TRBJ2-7	TGTGCCAGCAGTCCCGGGACTTTCTCAAGCGAGCAGTACTTC	CASSPGTFSSEQYF
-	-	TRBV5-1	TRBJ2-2	TGCGCCAGCAGAACCCAGCGGAACACCGGGGAGCTGTTTTTT	CASRTQRNTGELFF
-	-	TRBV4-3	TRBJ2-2	TGCGCCAGCAGCCCAGTTCACGGGGTCTACACCGGGGAGCTGTTTTTT	CASSPVHGVYTGELFF
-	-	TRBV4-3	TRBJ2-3	TGCGCCAGCAGCCAAGGTATGGCGGACACAGATACGCAGTATTTT	CASSQGMADTDTQYF
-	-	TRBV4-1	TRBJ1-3	TGCGCCAGCAGCCAAGGTGTCAGCTCTGGAAACACCATATATTTT	CASSQGVSSGNTIYF
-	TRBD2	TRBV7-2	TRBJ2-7	TGTGCCAGCAGCTTGGGGACTAGCGGGGGCGAGCAGTACTTC	CASSLGTSGGEQYF
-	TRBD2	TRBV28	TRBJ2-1	TGTGCCAGTCTAGCGGGAGGATACAATGAGCAGTTCTTC	CASLAGGYNEQFF
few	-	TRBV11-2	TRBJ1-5	TGTGCCAGCAGCTTAGATTTCGGGCAGCCCCAGCATTTT	CASSLDFGQPQHF
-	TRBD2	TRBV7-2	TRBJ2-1	TGTGCCAGCAGCTTAGGACTAGCGGCTTACAATGAGCAGTTCTTC	CASSLGLAAYNEQFF
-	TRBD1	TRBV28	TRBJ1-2	TGTGCCAGCAGCAGAAGGGGGCTAGAGGGCTACACCTTC	CASSRRGLEGYTF
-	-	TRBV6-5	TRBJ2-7	TGTGCCAGCAACCCTGGGGGGGGCGCGTCCTACGAGCAGTACTTC	CASNPGGGASYEQYF
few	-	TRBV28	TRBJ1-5	TGTGCCAGCAGAGACGGACAGCGCAATAGCAATCAGCCCCAGCATTTT	CASRDGQRNSNQPQHF
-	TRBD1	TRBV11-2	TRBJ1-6	TGTGCCAGCAGCCGTCAGACAGGGCCAAATAATTCACCCCTCCACTTT	CASSRQTGPNNSPLHF
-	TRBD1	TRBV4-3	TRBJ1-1	TGCGCCAGCAGCAAAGGACAGGGCGCCGGCACTGAAGCTTTCTTT	CASSKGQGAGTEAFF
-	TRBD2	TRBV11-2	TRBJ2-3	TGTGCCAGCAGTGGAGTCCCTAGCGGGGACACAGATACGCAGTATTTT	CASSGVPSGDTDTQYF
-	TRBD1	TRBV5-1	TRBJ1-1	TGCGCCAGCAGCACCGGACAGGGGGCGACTGAAGCTTTCTTT	CASSTGQGATEAFF
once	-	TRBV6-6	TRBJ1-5	TGTGCCAGCAGAAACTACTCAGGGAATCAGCCCCAGCATTTT	CASRNYSGNQPQHF
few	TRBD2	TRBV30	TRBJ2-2	TGTGCCTGGAGTCCGAACCCGACTAGCGAGGCCGGGGAGCTGTTTTTT	CAWSPNPTSEAGELFF
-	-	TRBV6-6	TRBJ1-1	TGTGCCAGCAGTGGGAGCGGCATGGCGAACACTGAAGCTTTCTTT	CASSGSGMANTEAFF
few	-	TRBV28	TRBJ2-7	TGTGCCAGCAGTCCCCCTCGGGTAGAGGTGGCCTACGAGCAGTACTTC	CASSPPRVEVAYEQYF
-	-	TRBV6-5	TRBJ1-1	TGTGCCAGCAGTCCTACAGGGAACGAGGGCACTGAAGCTTTCTTT	CASSPTGNEGTEAFF
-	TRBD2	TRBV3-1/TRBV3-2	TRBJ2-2	TGTGCCAGCCGCGGCCTTGGGGGGGGGACTAGCGGGAGATATACCGGGGAGCTGTTTTTT	CASRGLGGGTSGRYTGELFF
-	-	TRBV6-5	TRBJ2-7	TGTGCCAGCAGTCTAGTGACCTACGAGCAGTACTTC	CASSLVTYEQYF
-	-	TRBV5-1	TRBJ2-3	TGCGCCAGCAGCTTGGGCGGGGCCCTCTTAAGCACAGATACGCAGTATTTT	CASSLGGALLSTDTQYF
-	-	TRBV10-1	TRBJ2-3	TGCGCCAGCAGTGATGCAGGGGCCACAGATACGCAGTATTTT	CASSDAGATDTQYF
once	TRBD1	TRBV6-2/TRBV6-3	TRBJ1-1	TGTGCCAGCAGTACTCGGACAGGGGGGAACACTGAAGCTTTCTTT	CASSTRTGGNTEAFF
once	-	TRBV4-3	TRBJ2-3	TGCGCCAGCAGCCTGACGGGGAGCACAGATACGCAGTATTTT	CASSLTGSTDTQYF
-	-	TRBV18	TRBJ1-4	TGTGCCAGCTCACCAACAGGGCAGGAAAAACTGTTTTTT	CASSPTGQEKLFF
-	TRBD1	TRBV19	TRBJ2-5	TGTGCCAGTAGTTGGGGAAACAGGGGTCAAGAGACCCAGTACTTC	CASSWGNRGQETQYF
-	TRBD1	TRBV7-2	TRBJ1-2	TGTGCCAGCAGCTCCGGACAGGGGGCATATGGCTACACCTTC	CASSSGQGAYGYTF
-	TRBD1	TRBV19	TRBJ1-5	TGTGCCAGTAGTATGGACAGGGATCAGCCCCAGCATTTT	CASSMDRDQPQHF
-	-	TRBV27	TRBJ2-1	TGTGCCAGCAGTTTACAAGCGGGCAATGAGCAGTTCTTC	CASSLQAGNEQFF
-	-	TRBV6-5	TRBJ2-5	TGTGCCGCGGCCAGGGGCAGAGAGACCCAGTACTTC	CAAARGRETQYF
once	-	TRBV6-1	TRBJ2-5	TGTGCCAGCAGTGACCAGAAATGGGAGACCCAGTACTTC	CASSDQKWETQYF
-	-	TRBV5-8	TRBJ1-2	TGTGCCAGCAGCTTGAGGGAGGGAAATGGCTACACCTTC	CASSLREGNGYTF
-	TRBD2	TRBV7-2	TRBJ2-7	TGTGCCAGCAGCTTAACACTAGCGGGAGTCTCCTACGAGCAGTACTTC	CASSLTLAGVSYEQYF
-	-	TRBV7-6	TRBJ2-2	TGTGCCAGCAGCAAACAGGGTTTTGGGACCACCGGGGAGCTGTTTTTT	CASSKQGFGTTGELFF
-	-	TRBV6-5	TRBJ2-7	TGTGCCAGCAGTTACATGTGGGGAGACTACGAGCAGTACTTC	CASSYMWGDYEQYF
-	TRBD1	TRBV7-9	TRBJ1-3	TGTGCCAGCAGCTTCTCGGGACAGTCGGGAAACACCATATATTTT	CASSFSGQSGNTIYF
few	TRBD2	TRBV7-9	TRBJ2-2	TGTGCCAGCAGATCGGGACTAGCGGCCGGGGAGCTGTTTTTT	CASRSGLAAGELFF
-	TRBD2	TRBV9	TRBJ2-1	TGTGCCAGCAGCCCCAGGGAACGGGGCGGGGGGGCTCCGGTTAAACGGCATGAGCAGTTCTTC	CASSPRERGGGAPVKRHEQFF
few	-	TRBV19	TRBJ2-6	TGTGCCAGTAGTATAAGAGGGAACGGGGCCAACGTCCTGACTTTC	CASSIRGNGANVLTF
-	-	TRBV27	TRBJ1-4	TGTGCCAGCAGTCTCGGGGGGCTCCCTGAAAAACTGTTTTTT	CASSLGGLPEKLFF
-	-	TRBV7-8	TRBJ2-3	TGTGCCAGCAGCCCCTACACAGATACGCAGTATTTT	CASSPYTDTQYF
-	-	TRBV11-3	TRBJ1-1	TGTGCCAGCAGCTATAACTCATTCCGGGGGACTGAAGCTTTCTTT	CASSYNSFRGTEAFF
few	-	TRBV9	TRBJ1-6	TGTGCCAGCACCCCCGGGGGAGTCGATTCACCCCTCCACTTT	CASTPGGVDSPLHF
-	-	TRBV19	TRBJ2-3	TGTGCCAGTAGTATCCCGGCGGCAGATACGCAGTATTTT	CASSIPAADTQYF
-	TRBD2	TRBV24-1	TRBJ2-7	TGTGCCACCAGTGATTCCGGGACTAGCGGGATAGAAGAGCAGTACTTC	CATSDSGTSGIEEQYF
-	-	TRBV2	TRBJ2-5	TGTGCCAGCAGTGCCCCAGGTCTTAGAGAGACCCAGTACTTC	CASSAPGLRETQYF
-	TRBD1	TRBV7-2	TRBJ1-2	TGTGCCAGCAGCTTAGGGACAGGGGTTAACTATGGCTACACCTTC	CASSLGTGVNYGYTF
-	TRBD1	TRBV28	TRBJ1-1	TGTGCCAGCAGTTCCACGGGACAGGGGAACACTGAAGCTTTCTTT	CASSSTGQGNTEAFF
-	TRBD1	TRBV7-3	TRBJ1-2	TGTGCCAGCAGCTTCCCAGGGGGCTTTGGCTACACCTTC	CASSFPGGFGYTF
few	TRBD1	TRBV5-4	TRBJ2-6	TGTGCCAGCAGCCTACCCCCGAATAGACAGGGTCTAGCTGGGGCCAACGTCCTGACTTTC	CASSLPPNRQGLAGANVLTF